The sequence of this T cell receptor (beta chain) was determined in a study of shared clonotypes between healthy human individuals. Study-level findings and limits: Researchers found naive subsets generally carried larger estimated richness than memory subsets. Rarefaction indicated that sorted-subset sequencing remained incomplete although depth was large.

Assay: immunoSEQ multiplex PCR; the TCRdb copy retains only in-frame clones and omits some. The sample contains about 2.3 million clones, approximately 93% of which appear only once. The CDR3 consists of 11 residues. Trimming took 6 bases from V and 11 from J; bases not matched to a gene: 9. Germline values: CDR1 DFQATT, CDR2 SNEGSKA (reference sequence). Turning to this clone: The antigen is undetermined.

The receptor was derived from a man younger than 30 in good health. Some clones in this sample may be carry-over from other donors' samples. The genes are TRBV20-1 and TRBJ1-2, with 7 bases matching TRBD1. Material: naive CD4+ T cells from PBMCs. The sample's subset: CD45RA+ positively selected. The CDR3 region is CSAGPGQLYTF. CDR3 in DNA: TGCAGTGCGGGCCCGGGACAGTTATACACCTTC.